This T cell receptor (beta chain) is from a study of blood T cell repertoires in COVID-19. Study as a whole: In each case, the material was cDNA or gDNA derived from T cells, B-cell-depleted T cells, or PBMCs.

Sequencing was performed with immunoSEQ multiplex PCR; in TCRdb, only in-frame clones are kept and a portion is missing. Among over 200,000 clones listed, approximately 79% were seen once. From germline, CDR1 is MNHEY and CDR2 SVGAGI. The germline V and J ends were trimmed by 7 bases and 5 bases, with 15 bases remaining between them. The CDR3 sequence is 15 residues long. Material for sequencing was peripheral blood. This receptor was taken from a human donor in a cohort sampled during active COVID-19. The chain couples TRBV6-5 to TRBJ2-6; a weak D match, TRBD1 (6 bases). The CDR3 region has the DNA TGTGCCAGCAAAGCATACAGGGCTAGGGCCAACGTCCTGACTTTC. The encoded protein is CASKAYRARANVLTF.